These 4 T cell receptor beta chains were sequenced from one sample in a study of blood T cells in healthy people across ages. Primers used in a second PCR of roughly 6 to 12 cycles were a sample-barcoded 5' primer and a J-beta primer mix. TCRdb re-analysed the 5' RACE reads in MiXCR, keeping a single row per CDR3 protein. The table has roughly 680,000 distinct CDR3 sequences, approximately 50% seen once. The sequencing input was blood. The receptors come from a woman aged 55-70 years in good health.

The chain couples TRBV28 to TRBJ1-5; D gene uncertain. Trimming took 2 bases from V and 8 from J, leaving 10 bases between them. The germline V gene has CDR1 MDHEN and CDR2 SYDVKM. The CDR3 has 13 amino acids. The CDR3 sequence is CASSLMGFEPQHF. In nucleotides, the CDR3 is TGTGCCAGCAGTTTAATGGGGTTTGAGCCCCAGCATTTT.

In its sample, this clonotype was seen a few times. This chain joins TRBV20-1 and TRBJ1-2, with 10 bases that match TRBD1. V gave up 3 bases and J gave up 4 bases; unmatched junction bases: 5. This CDR3 has 14 amino acids. Germline CDR1 is DFQATT and CDR2 is SNEGSKA (reference sequence). The CDR3 nucleotides read TGCAGTGCTAGGGGACAGGGGCTCGGCTATGGCTACACCTTC. This codes for CSARGQGLGYGYTF.

This chain links TRBV15 with TRBJ2-7; D is ambiguous. The germline gives CDR1 LNHNV, CDR2 YYDKDF (reference sequence). The CDR3 covers 14 residues. Trimming stripped 1 base from V and 4 bases from J, with 11 bases between. The DNA of the CDR3 is TGTGCCACCAGCAGAGTAGTGTTTCAGTACGAGCAGTACTTC. Its translation: CATSRVVFQYEQYF.

This clonotype showed up just a few times. V and J are TRBV29-1 and TRBJ2-7, with D uncertain. V lost 3 bases and J lost 2, with 20 bases in between. In germline, CDR1 is SQVTM, CDR2 ANQGSEA. CDR3 size: 16 residues. In DNA, the CDR3 is TGCAGCGTTGATGGGTTGGTACCCTATGACCCCTACGAGCAGTACTTC. Encoded protein: CSVDGLVPYDPYEQYF.